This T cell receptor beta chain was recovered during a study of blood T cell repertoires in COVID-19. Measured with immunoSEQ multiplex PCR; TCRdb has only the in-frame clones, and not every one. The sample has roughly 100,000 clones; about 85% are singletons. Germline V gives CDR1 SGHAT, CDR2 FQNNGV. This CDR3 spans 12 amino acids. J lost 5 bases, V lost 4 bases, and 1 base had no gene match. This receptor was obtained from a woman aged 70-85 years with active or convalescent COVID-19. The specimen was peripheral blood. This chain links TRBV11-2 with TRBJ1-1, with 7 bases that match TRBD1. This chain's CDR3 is CASSSRGTEAFF. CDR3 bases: TGTGCCAGCAGCTCCAGGGGGACTGAAGCTTTCTTT.